This entry is about one T cell receptor beta chain. Its antigen is currently unknown. The data belong to a study of cytomegalovirus exposure and HLA in healthy donors. Study findings and constraints: Segments of the TCR beta V type were, in most cases, productive about 87% or about 30% of the time in an earlier analysis.

The CDR3 runs to 13 residues. Trimming pared 1 base from V and 11 bases from J, leaving 14 bases between. Germline V lookup: CDR1 SEHNR, CDR2 FQNEAQ (reference sequence). The primer mix had 60 Vbeta and 13 Jbeta primers. Sequenced by immunoSEQ multiplex PCR; TCRdb stores in-frame clones only, minus some. The table lists under 140,000 clones, around 84% of them singletons. The sequence derives from a woman in her twenties or thirties in good health and CMV-seronegative. The chain employs TRBV7-9 and TRBJ1-1, with D perhaps matching TRBD1 (6 bases). Sample: PBMCs. The CDR3 sequence is CASSLGAQGSAFF. The CDR3 nucleotides read TGTGCCAGCAGCTTAGGGGCGCAGGGGAGCGCTTTCTTT. Complete variable domain (other parts from reference TRBV7-9 and TRBJ1-1): DTGVSQNPRHKITKRGQNVTFRCDPISEHNRLYWYRQTLGQGPEFLTYFQNEAQLEKSRLLSDRFSAERPKGSFSTLEIQRTEQGDSAMYLCASSLGAQGSAFFGQGTRLTVV.